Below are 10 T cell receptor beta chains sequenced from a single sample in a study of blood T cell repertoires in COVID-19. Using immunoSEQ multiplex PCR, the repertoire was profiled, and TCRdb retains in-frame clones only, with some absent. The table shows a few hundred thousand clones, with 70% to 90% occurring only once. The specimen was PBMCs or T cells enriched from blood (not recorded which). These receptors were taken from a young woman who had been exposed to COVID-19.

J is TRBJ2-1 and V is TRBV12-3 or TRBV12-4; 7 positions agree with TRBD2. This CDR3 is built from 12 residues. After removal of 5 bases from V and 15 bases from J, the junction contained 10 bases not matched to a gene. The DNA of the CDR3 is TGTGCCAGCAGTCCCTCTAGCGGAGGCCTGTTCTTC. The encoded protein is CASSPSSGGLFF.

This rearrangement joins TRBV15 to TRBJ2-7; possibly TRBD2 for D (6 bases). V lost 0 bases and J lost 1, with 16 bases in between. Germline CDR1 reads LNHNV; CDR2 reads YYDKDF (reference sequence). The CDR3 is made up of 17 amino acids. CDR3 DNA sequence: TGTGCCACCAGCAGAGATAGCGGCGCGGCCTTTTCCTACGAGCAGTACTTC. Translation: CATSRDSGAAFSYEQYF.

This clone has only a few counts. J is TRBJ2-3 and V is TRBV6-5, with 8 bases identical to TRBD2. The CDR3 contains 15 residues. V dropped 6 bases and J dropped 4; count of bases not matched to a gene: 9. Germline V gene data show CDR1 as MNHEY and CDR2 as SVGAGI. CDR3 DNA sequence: TGTGCCAGCAGCCAAGCCCTGCGGGGGGCAGATACGCAGTATTTT. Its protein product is CASSQALRGADTQYF.

The CDR3 DNA is TGCGCCAGCAGTGAGTCGATGGGGCCGAACAATGAGCAGTTCTTC. Amino acids: CASSESMGPNNEQFF. This chain uses TRBV10-2 with TRBJ2-1; maybe TRBD1 (5 bases). V was shortened by 0 bases and J by 5 bases, with 11 bases between the two germline ends. CDR1 is WSHSY, CDR2 SAAADI, per germline. CDR3 size: 15 residues.

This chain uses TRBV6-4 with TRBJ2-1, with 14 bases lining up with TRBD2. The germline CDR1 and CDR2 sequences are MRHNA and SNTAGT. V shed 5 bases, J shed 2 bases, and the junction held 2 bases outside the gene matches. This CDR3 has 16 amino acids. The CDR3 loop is CASSWTSGGPYNEQFF. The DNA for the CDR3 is TGTGCCAGCAGTTGGACTAGCGGGGGGCCCTACAATGAGCAGTTCTTC.

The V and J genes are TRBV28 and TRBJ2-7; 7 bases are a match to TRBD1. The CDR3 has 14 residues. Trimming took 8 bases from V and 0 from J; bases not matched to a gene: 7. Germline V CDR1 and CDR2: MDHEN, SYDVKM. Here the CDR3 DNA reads TGTGCCAGCTACCCAGGACAGGACTCCTACGAGCAGTACTTC. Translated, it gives CASYPGQDSYEQYF.

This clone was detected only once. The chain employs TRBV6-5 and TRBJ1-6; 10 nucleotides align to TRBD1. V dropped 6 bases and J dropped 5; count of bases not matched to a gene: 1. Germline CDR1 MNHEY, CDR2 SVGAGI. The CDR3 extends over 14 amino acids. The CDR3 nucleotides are TGTGCCAGCAGCGGGACAGGGGATAATTCACCCCTCCACTTT. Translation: CASSGTGDNSPLHF.

DNA of the CDR3: TGCGCCAGCAGCTTGGCCGTGGGGAGCTCCTACGAGCAGTACTTC. It yields the protein CASSLAVGSSYEQYF. The gene calls are TRBV5-1 and TRBJ2-7; perhaps TRBD2 as D (5 bases). The CDR3 has 15 residues. Germline CDR1 SGHRS, CDR2 YFSETQ. The V and J ends lost 0 bases and 0 bases respectively, with 10 bases between them.

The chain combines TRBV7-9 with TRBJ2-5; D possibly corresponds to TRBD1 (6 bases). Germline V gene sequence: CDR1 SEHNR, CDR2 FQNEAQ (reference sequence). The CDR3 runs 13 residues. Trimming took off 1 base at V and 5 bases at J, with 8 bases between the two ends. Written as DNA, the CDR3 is TGTGCCAGCAGCTTAGACAGGGAGGAGACCCAGTACTTC. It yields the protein CASSLDREETQYF.

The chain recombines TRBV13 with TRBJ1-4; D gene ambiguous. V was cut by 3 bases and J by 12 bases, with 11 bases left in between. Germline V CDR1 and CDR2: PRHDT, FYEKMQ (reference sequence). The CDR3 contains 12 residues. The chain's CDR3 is CASSFIRQELFF. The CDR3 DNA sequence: TGTGCCAGCAGCTTTATCCGCCAGGAACTGTTTTTT.